This paragraph covers one TCR beta chain sequence. This entry belongs to a study of identifying expanded T cells in peripheral blood. Trimming removed 2 bases from V and 4 bases from J, with 8 bases in between. Germline V gene lookup returns CDR1 SGHTA and CDR2 FQGNSA. This CDR3 has 13 residues. Here immunoSEQ multiplex PCR was the method, and the copy in TCRdb shows in-frame clones only, minus some. Among about 110,000 clones listed, around 88% were seen once. The rearrangement uses TRBV7-2 and TRBJ1-2; no firm D call. The specimen sequenced was blood. The sequence came from a person between 18 and 75 years old in good health. The CDR3, as DNA: TGTGCCAGCAGCTTAACCGGCTCCTATGGCTACACCTTC. Translated, it gives CASSLTGSYGYTF.